This T cell receptor beta chain derives from a study of cytomegalovirus exposure and HLA in healthy donors. Study information: Around 200 million T cells yielded about 120 million unique TCR beta sequences, as an earlier analysis found. Researchers found that under 90% of over 350 genotyped donors fell within the Caucasian-associated ancestry cluster. Study results and limitations: A later analysis, which compared TCR beta chains of equal frequency, found the HLA-associated ones more clonally expanded.

Use of 60 Vbeta and 13 Jbeta primers characterized the PCR. Profiled with immunoSEQ multiplex PCR; TCRdb holds only in-frame clones, not every one. Altogether under 150,000 clones are present, 75% to 80% being singletons, with the ten largest covering about 1.1%. For this clone: Its matching antigen is unknown.

This CDR3 is built from 16 residues. Trimming removed 1 base from V and 6 bases from J; junction bases left unmatched: 9. Germline loops: CDR1 ENHRY, CDR2 SYGVKD. Sequencing input: PBMCs. This chain links TRBV10-3 with TRBJ2-7, with 10 bases matching TRBD2. The sequence derives from a male donor in good health and CMV-seronegative. CDR3 sequence reads: CAISEWASGGGGEQYF. The CDR3 DNA reads TGTGCCATCAGTGAGTGGGCTAGCGGGGGTGGAGGCGAGCAGTACTTC.